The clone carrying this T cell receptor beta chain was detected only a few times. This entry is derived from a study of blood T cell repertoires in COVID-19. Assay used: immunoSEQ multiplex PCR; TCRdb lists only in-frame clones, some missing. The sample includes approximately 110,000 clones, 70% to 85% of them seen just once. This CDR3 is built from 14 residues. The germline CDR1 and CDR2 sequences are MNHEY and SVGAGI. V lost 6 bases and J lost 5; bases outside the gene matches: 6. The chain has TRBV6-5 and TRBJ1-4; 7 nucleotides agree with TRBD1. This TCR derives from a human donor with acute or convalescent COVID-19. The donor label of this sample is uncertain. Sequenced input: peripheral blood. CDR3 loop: CASRPGQRNEKLFF. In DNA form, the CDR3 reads TGTGCCAGCAGACCGGGACAGCGAAATGAAAAACTGTTTTTT.